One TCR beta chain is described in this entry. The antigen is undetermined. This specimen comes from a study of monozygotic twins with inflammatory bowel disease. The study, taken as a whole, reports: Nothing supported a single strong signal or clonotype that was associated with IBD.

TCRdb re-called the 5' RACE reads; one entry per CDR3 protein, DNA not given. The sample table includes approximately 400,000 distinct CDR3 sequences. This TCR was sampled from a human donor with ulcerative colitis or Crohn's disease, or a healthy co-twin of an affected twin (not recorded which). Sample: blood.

The CDR3 loop is CASSYRATGTEAFF. The genes are TRBV6-5 and TRBJ1-1; the TCRdb D gene call, TRBD1, has no DNA to confirm it. Germline CDR1 is MNHEY and CDR2 is SVGAGI. CDR3 length: 14 amino acids.